This is a list of T cell receptor beta chains from one sample in a study of T cell responses to AZD1222 COVID-19 vaccine. Assay used: immunoSEQ multiplex PCR; TCRdb lists only in-frame clones, some missing. The data contain about 75,000 clones, about 91% of them seen just once; the ten biggest clones take up more than 8%. The sample consisted of peripheral blood, taken 28 days after the second dose of the MenACWY control vaccine. The receptors were gathered from an adult who received the MenACWY meningococcal vaccine as a control. The conserved cysteine and the conserved F or W are not part of the CDR3 here.

J,V,CDR3
TRBJ2-3,TRBV29-1,SVEENGDTQY
TRBJ1-5,TRBV29-1,SVGEGGNQPQH
TRBJ2-7,TRBV6-2/TRBV6-3,ASSRISTSRYEQY
TRBJ1-2,TRBV12-3/TRBV12-4,ASGISSYGYT
TRBJ2-3,TRBV29-1,SVTRQSTDTQY
TRBJ1-2,TRBV7-8,ASSQPGNRGYT
TRBJ2-1,TRBV5-1,ASSLGQASDEQF
TRBJ1-1,TRBV5-1,ASSTTGLDTEAF
TRBJ1-3,TRBV7-9,ALHSSPSGNTIY
TRBJ2-1,TRBV2,ASSEALGGGMEQF
TRBJ2-2,TRBV10-3,AISEPQFSSTGELF
TRBJ1-2,TRBV19,ASSPRTGGYGYT
TRBJ1-4,TRBV19,ASSTQGGANEKLF
TRBJ1-2,TRBV4-2,ASSQRQEDPYGYT
TRBJ1-3,TRBV10-3,AISEEASTDTIY
TRBJ2-3,TRBV6-5,ASSLTSGSTDTQY
TRBJ1-5,TRBV5-5,ASSLLGQGNDQPQH
TRBJ2-2,TRBV5-1,ASSLGAGGNTGELF
TRBJ2-1,TRBV5-1,ASSLEGPSSYNEQF
TRBJ2-3,TRBV20-1,SADGGDTQY
TRBJ2-5,TRBV9,ASARGETQY
TRBJ2-1,TRBV2,ASSEGGLADYNEQF
TRBJ2-3,TRBV6-5,ASSYGVGSTDTQY
TRBJ2-1,TRBV4-2,ASSQASRGQF
TRBJ1-1,TRBV5-1,ASSLDGGDTEAF
TRBJ2-2,TRBV5-8,ASAVLNTGELF
TRBJ1-5,TRBV2,ASSDSYSNQPQH
TRBJ1-4,TRBV6-1,ASSEALGANEKLF
TRBJ1-2,TRBV29-1,SVGMGGGMDGYT
TRBJ2-7,TRBV7-2,ASSFLDEQY
TRBJ1-2,TRBV27,ASGGAAYGYT
TRBJ1-4,TRBV12-3/TRBV12-4,ASRGTGGEKLF
TRBJ1-1,TRBV30,ARDRVNTEAF
TRBJ1-1,TRBV19,ASSAQGNTEAF
TRBJ1-2,TRBV10-3,AISESVSPGGSYGYT
TRBJ2-3,TRBV4-1,ASSQHPSGVTTDTQY
TRBJ2-2,TRBV6-1,ASSETGVTGELF
TRBJ1-6,TRBV7-2,ASSFSRQRVSYNSPLH
TRBJ2-5,TRBV5-1,ASSLEAGGNRETQY
TRBJ1-1,TRBV7-2,ASSFDPLAEAF
TRBJ2-1,TRBV2,ASRGQGGNEQF
TRBJ2-5,TRBV28,ASSLLGRGETQY
TRBJ1-5,TRBV28,ASSLPGGSNQPQH